This T cell receptor beta chain was sequenced during a study of blood T cell repertoires in COVID-19. Across the study: Samples came from the United States, Italy and Spain, spanning acute and convalescent COVID-19. From T cells, B-cell-depleted T cells, or PBMCs came the material, which was cDNA or gDNA.

This CDR3 contains 17 residues. Per germline, CDR1 MDHEN and CDR2 SYDVKM. The ends lost 6 bases at V and 5 bases at J; junction bases unmatched: 16. Study processing details: Estimates of nucleated cell counts were drawn from the amplification of reference gene primers. Libraries were prepared by immunoSEQ multiplex PCR; TCRdb keeps only in-frame clonotypes and omits some of them. V, J and clone size reflect that table, while D and trimming were determined from the DNA. The sample lists about 120,000 clones; roughly 85% were seen once. Sample: peripheral blood. This chain joins TRBV28 and TRBJ2-7; 10 bases fit TRBD1. The clonotype comes from a man older than 75 with acute or convalescent COVID-19. The CDR3: CASSAPNGQGVKDEQYF. The CDR3 bases are TGTGCCAGCAGCGCCCCTAATGGACAGGGGGTGAAGGACGAGCAGTACTTC.